The 13 T cell receptor beta chains given below trace back to one sample, sequenced in a study of regulatory T cells in long-lasting Graves disease. Time point denoted: newly diagnosed GD, antithyroid drugs for less than 3 months. Extracted PBMC RNA gave rise to the TCR library. To make TCR beta libraries, researchers used iRepertoire HTBI primers and Arm-PCR of CDR3 regions. One entry per CDR3 protein results from TCRdb running MiXCR on the multiplex PCR reads. The sample consists of about 560,000 distinct CDR3 sequences, 15% to 20% of them appearing once. The sample was also linked to a second study, of T cells in Graves' hyperthyroidism and ophthalmopathy.

This material consisted of peripheral blood mononuclear cells (PBMCs), taken at new diagnosis, from a patient treated with antithyroid drugs. The origin of the receptors is a young man with Graves disease.

In this sample, this clonotype turned up once. V gene TRBV19 combines with J gene TRBJ1-1; D unclear. This CDR3 is 16 amino acids long. The germline V gene has CDR1 LNHDA and CDR2 SQIVND (reference sequence). Trimming removed 6 bases from V and 6 bases from J, with 23 bases in between. CDR3 coding DNA: TGTGCCAGTAGGGTGGGATTGGAACCTCGCTCTCCTGAAGCTTTCTTT. Translated, it gives CASRVGLEPRSPEAFF.

A few counts support this clonotype. CDR3 nucleotide sequence: TGTGCCGCGGGGACAGGGCTAAGCGAGCAGTACTTC. This translates into CAAGTGLSEQYF. The chain recombines TRBV10-3 with TRBJ2-7; TRBD1 aligns across 9 bases. After removal of 11 bases from V and 6 bases from J, the junction contained 8 bases not matched to a gene. This CDR3 has 12 residues. Looked up from germline, CDR1 is ENHRY and CDR2 is SYGVKD.

This clonotype occurred a few times. The chain joins TRBV18 to TRBJ2-1; no clear D. Germline values: CDR1 KGHSH, CDR2 LQKENI. CDR3 length: 13 amino acids. The V gene lost 2 bases and the J gene lost 6 bases, with 8 bases spanning the gap. This CDR3 reads CASSPTTLNEQFF. CDR3 nucleotide sequence: TGTGCCAGCTCACCAACGACCCTCAATGAGCAGTTCTTC.

Many counts were recorded for this clonotype. The rearrangement joins TRBV12-3 or TRBV12-4 to TRBJ2-7; possibly TRBD1 for D (5 bases). This CDR3 has 13 residues. V dropped 3 bases and J dropped 5 bases, with 11 bases sitting between them. For the CDR3, the DNA is TGTGCCAGCAGTTTCCACAGGTCCAACGAGCAGTACTTC. Translation: CASSFHRSNEQYF.

In its sample, this clonotype was seen many times. The chain has TRBV20-1 and TRBJ2-1, with 8 bases lining up with TRBD2. This CDR3 has 15 residues. Germline lookup yields CDR1 DFQATT and CDR2 SNEGSKA (reference sequence). V gave up 0 bases and J gave up 2 bases; unmatched junction bases: 3. Written as DNA, the CDR3 is TGCAGTGCTAGAGACAGCGGGAGTACCTACAATGAGCAGTTCTTC. This sequence encodes CSARDSGSTYNEQFF.

The chain recombines TRBV30 with TRBJ2-4; D is perhaps TRBD1 (6 bases). Germline assignment: CDR1 GTSNPN and CDR2 SVGIG (reference sequence). The CDR3 has 15 residues. Trimming stripped 5 bases from V and 7 bases from J, with 21 bases between. The CDR3 loop is CAWGTGTTYKNIQYF. The CDR3 DNA is TGTGCCTGGGGGACCGGGACAACCTACAAGAACATTCAGTACTTC.

This sequence joins TRBV27 and TRBJ1-5; 9 bases match TRBD1. Germline assignment: CDR1 MNHEY and CDR2 SMNVEV (reference sequence). With V trimmed by 6 bases and J by 0 bases, 6 bases remained unmatched. CDR3 length: 16 residues. This chain's CDR3 is CASSRDRANSNQPQHF. CDR3 sequence (DNA): TGTGCCAGCAGCCGGGACAGGGCGAATAGCAATCAGCCCCAGCATTTT.

As regards this clonotype: This may arise from a read error, as a much more abundant clone is one base away. The chain has TRBV6-1 and TRBJ1-1, with 12 nucleotides matching TRBD1. Germline V gene lookup returns CDR1 MNHNS and CDR2 SASEGT. This CDR3 contains 16 residues. This CDR3 reads CASPGTGGFISTGAFF. The CDR3 nucleotides read TGTGCCAGCCCTGGGACAGGGGGCTTTATTAGCACTGGAGCTTTCTTT.

J is TRBJ2-3 and V is TRBV7-8; D is uncertain. The V end lost 1 base, the J end lost 0 bases, and 14 bases lay between the germline ends. This CDR3 spans 17 amino acids. CDR1 is SGHVS, CDR2 FQNEAQ, per germline. The CDR3 loop reads CASSLVGFPSSTDTQYF. CDR3 sequence (DNA): TGTGCCAGCAGCTTAGTAGGTTTCCCGTCTAGCACAGATACGCAGTATTTT. The variable domain in full, completed from reference TRBV7-8 and TRBJ2-3, reads GAGVSQSPRYKVAKRGQDVALRCDPISGHVSLFWYQQALGQGPEFLTYFQNEAQLDKSGLPSDRFFAERPEGSVSTLKIQRTQQEDSAVYLCASSLVGFPSSTDTQYFGPGTRLTVL.

This clonotype was seen ten or more times. The genes are TRBV7-8 and TRBJ2-7; TRBD2 aligns across 7 bases. This CDR3 is built from 15 residues. With 1 base clipped from V and 6 bases from J, the junction kept 9 bases outside the gene matches. Germline CDR1 SGHVS, CDR2 FQNEAQ. Here the CDR3 DNA reads TGTGCCAGCAGCTTAGAGGCGGCGGGAGTGTTCGAGCAGTACTTC. It translates to CASSLEAAGVFEQYF.

This clonotype was observed a handful of times. This chain uses TRBV29-1 with TRBJ1-2; the D gene is possibly TRBD1 (5 bases). The ends were cut back, 0 bases at V and 1 base at J, with 12 bases in the middle. Germline loops: CDR1 SQVTM, CDR2 ANQGSEA. This CDR3 is 15 amino acids long. The CDR3 DNA reads as TGCAGCGTTGAAGATCAGGGACGGCTTAACTATGGCTACACCTTC. Encoded protein: CSVEDQGRLNYGYTF.

On this clonotype: This sequence may be a read error, since a much larger clone differs from it by one base. The chain links TRBV29-1 to TRBJ2-1; D possibly corresponds to TRBD2 (7 bases). This CDR3 comprises 15 residues. The ends were cut back, 5 bases at V and 5 bases at J, with 19 bases in the middle. The germline gives CDR1 SQVTM, CDR2 ANQGSEA. The CDR3 DNA sequence: TGCAGCGTTTTCGGGGGCGGGAGTGGGCACAATGAGCAGTTCTTC. It translates to CSVFGGGSGHNEQFF.

This clonotype was counted many times. J is TRBJ2-1 and V is TRBV24-1; 13 positions match TRBD2. Trimming at V came to 4 bases and at J to 2 bases, leaving 4 bases not matched to a gene. CDR3 length: 17 amino acids. Germline assignment: CDR1 KGHDR and CDR2 SFDVKD. As DNA, the CDR3 is TGTGCCACCAGTGACCGGACTAGCGGGAGTACCTACAATGAGCAGTTCTTC. Its protein is CATSDRTSGSTYNEQFF.